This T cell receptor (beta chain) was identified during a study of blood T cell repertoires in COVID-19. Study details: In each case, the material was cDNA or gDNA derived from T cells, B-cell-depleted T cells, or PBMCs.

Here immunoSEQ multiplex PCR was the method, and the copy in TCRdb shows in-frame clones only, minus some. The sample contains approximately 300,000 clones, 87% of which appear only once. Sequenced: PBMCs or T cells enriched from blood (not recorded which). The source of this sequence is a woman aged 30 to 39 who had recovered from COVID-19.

In DNA form, the CDR3 reads TGTGCCAGCTCCGCTCGACACCCGGCTACTAATGAAAAACTGTTTTTT. It codes for CASSARHPATNEKLFF. The chain recombines TRBV18 with TRBJ1-4; D unclear. The CDR3 spans 16 residues. CDR1 KGHSH and CDR2 LQKENI come from the germline V gene. Trimming removed 6 bases from V and 2 bases from J, with 16 bases in between.